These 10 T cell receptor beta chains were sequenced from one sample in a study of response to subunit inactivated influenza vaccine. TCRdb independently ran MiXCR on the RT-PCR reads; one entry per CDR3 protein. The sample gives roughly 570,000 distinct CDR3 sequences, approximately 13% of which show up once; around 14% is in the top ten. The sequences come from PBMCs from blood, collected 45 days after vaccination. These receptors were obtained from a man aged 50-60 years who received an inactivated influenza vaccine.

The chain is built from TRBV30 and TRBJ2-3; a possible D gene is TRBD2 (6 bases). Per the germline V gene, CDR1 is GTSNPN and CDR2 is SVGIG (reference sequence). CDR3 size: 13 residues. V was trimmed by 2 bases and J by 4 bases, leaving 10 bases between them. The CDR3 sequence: CAWSWTISDTQYF. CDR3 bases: TGTGCCTGGAGTTGGACTATCTCAGATACGCAGTATTTT.

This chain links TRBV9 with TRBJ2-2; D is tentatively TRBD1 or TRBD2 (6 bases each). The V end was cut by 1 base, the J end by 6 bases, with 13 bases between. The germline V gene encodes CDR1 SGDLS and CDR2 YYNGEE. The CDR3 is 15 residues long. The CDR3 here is CASSVQSGEAGELFF. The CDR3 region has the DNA TGTGCCAGCAGCGTACAGTCAGGGGAGGCCGGGGAGCTGTTTTTT.

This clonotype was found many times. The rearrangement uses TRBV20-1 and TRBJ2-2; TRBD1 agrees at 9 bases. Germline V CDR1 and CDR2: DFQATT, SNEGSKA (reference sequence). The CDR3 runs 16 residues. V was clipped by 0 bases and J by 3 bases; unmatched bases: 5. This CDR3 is CSARDRGQGYTGELFF. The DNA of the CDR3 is TGCAGTGCTAGAGATCGGGGACAGGGTTACACCGGGGAGCTGTTTTTT.

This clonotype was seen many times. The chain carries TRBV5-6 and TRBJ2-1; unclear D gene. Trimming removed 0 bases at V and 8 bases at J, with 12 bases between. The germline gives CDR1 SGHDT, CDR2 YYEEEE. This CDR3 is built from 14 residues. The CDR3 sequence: CASSLVYKRDEQFF. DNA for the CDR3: TGTGCCAGCAGCTTGGTCTACAAGCGCGATGAGCAGTTCTTC.

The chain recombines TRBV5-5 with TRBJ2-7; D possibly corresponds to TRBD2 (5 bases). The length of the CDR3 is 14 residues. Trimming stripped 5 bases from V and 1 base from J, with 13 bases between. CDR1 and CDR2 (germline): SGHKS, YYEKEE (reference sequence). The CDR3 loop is CASRTTMPSYEQYF. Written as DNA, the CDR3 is TGTGCCAGCAGGACGACTATGCCATCCTACGAGCAGTACTTC.

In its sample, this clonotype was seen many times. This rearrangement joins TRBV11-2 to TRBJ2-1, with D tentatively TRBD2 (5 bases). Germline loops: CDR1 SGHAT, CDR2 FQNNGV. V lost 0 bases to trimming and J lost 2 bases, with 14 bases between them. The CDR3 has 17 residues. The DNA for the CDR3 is TGTGCCAGCAGCTTAGAAGTAGGGCGGGCACCCTACAATGAGCAGTTCTTC. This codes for CASSLEVGRAPYNEQFF. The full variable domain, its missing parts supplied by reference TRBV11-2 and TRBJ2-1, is EAGVAQSPRYKIIEKRQSVAFWCNPISGHATLYWYQQILGQGPKLLIQFQNNGVVDDSQLPKDRFSAERLKGVDSTLKIQPAKLEDSAVYLCASSLEVGRAPYNEQFFGPGTRLTVL.

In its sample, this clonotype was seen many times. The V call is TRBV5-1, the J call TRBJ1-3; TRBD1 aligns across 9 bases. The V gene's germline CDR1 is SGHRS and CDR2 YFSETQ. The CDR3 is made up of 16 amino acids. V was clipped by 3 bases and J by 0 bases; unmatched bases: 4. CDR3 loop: CASSSGTGTSGNTIYF. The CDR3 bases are TGCGCCAGCAGCTCAGGGACAGGGACCTCTGGAAACACCATATATTTT.

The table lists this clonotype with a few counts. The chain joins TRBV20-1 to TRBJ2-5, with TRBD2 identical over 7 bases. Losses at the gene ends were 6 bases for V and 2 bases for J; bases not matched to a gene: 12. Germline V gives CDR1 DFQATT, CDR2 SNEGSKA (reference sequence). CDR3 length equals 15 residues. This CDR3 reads CSANVAGASQETQYF. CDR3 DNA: TGCAGTGCCAACGTGGCGGGAGCCTCACAAGAGACCCAGTACTTC.

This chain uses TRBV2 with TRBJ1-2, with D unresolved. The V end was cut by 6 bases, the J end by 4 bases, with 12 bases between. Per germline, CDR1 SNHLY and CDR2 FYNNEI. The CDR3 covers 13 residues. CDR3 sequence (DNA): TGTGCCAGCAGCCCCGAGCAGTTCTATGGCTACACCTTC. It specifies CASSPEQFYGYTF. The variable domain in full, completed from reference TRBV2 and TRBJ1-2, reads EPEVTQTPSHQVTQMGQEVILRCVPISNHLYFYWYRQILGQKVEFLVSFYNNEISEKSEIFDDQFSVERPDGSNFTLKIRSTKLEDSAMYFCASSPEQFYGYTFGSGTRLTVV.

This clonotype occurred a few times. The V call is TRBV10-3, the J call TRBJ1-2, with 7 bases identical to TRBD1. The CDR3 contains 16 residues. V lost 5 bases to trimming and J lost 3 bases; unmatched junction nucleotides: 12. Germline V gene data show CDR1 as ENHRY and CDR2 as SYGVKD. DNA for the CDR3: TGTGCCATCAGTCCGGGACAGAGATCAGACTACTATGGCTACACCTTC. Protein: CAISPGQRSDYYGYTF.